Reported below is one T cell receptor beta chain. The source of the sample is a study of cytomegalovirus exposure and HLA in healthy donors. The CDR3 spans 16 residues. V was clipped by 4 bases and J by 4 bases; unmatched bases: 6. CDR1 is LNHDA, CDR2 SQIVND, per germline (reference sequence). The PCR made use of 60 Vbeta and 13 Jbeta primers. Only in-frame clones appear in the TCRdb table, and some are missing; sequencing was by immunoSEQ multiplex PCR. The sample lists roughly 120,000 clones; 77% were seen once. The rearrangement links TRBV19 to TRBJ1-5; TRBD1 agrees at 11 bases. The receptor comes from a woman aged 40 to 50 in good health and CMV-seropositive. The sample comprised PBMCs. This CDR3 reads CASSRGTGGRNQPQHF. DNA of the CDR3: TGTGCCAGTAGTAGAGGGACAGGGGGTAGGAATCAGCCCCAGCATTTT.